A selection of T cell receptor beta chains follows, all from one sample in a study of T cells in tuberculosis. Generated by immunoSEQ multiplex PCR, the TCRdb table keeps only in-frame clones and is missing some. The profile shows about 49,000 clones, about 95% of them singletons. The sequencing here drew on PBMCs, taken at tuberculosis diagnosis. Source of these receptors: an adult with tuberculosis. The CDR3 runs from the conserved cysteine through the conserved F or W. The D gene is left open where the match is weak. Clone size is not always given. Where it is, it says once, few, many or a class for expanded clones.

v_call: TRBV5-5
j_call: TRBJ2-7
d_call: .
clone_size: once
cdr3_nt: TGTGCCAGCAGCTTGGGGGCCGCGTTCAGCTCCTACGAGCAGTACTTC
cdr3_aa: CASSLGAAFSSYEQYF

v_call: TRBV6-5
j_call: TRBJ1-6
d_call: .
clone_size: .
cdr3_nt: TGTGCCAGCAGTTACTCGGGCAGCTCACCCCTCCACTTT
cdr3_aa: CASSYSGSSPLHF

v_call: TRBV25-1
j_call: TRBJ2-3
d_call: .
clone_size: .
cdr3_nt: TGTGCCAGCAGTGACCCTAGCGTTAGCACAGATACGCAGTATTTT
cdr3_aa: CASSDPSVSTDTQYF

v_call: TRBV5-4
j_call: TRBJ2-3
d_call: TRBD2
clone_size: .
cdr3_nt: TGTGCCAGCAGCTTGGTCGGGTTAGCGGGGGCATCAGATACGCAGTATTTT
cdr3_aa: CASSLVGLAGASDTQYF

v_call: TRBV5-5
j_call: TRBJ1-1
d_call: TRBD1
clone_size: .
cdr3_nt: TGTGCCAGCAGCCCTTGGACAGGGAGGAACACTGAAGCTTTCTTT
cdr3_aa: CASSPWTGRNTEAFF

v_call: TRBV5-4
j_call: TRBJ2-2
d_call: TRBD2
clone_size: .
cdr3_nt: TGTGCCAGCAGCCTAAGCGGGAGACTAAGCGGGGAGCTGTTTTTT
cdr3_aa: CASSLSGRLSGELFF

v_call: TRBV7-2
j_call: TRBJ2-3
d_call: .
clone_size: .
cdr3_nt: TGTGCCAGCAGCTTAAACCAGGGGAACACAGATACGCAGTATTTT
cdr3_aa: CASSLNQGNTDTQYF

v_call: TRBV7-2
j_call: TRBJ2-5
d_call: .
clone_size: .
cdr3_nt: TGTGCCAGCAGCTTAGTAGAGGGACAAGAGACCCAGTACTTC
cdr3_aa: CASSLVEGQETQYF

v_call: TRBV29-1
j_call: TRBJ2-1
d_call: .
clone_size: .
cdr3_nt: TGCAGCTCAAGGTGGGGGCATAATGAGCAGTTCTTC
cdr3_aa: CSSRWGHNEQFF

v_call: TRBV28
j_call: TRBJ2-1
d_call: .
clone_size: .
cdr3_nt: TGTGCCAGCAGTTTACAGGGGGGATCAAGTCTCTTC
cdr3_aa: CASSLQGGSSLF

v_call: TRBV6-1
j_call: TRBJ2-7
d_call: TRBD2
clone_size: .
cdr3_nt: TGTGCCAGCACCAAAAACCGGGTAGCGGGCGAGCAGTACTTC
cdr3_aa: CASTKNRVAGEQYF

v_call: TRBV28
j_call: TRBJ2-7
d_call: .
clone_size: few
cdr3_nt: TGTGGTTCCAAGGACAGGGAGGGTTACTACGAGCAGTACTTC
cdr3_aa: CGSKDREGYYEQYF

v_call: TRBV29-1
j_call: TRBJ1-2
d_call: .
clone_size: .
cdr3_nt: TGCAGCGTTGGCGGGGGCAACTATGGCTACACCTTC
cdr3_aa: CSVGGGNYGYTF

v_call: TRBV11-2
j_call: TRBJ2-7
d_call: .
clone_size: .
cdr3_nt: TGTGCCAGCAGCTTAGATCGACTTCAGATTACCTACGAGCAGTACTTC
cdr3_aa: CASSLDRLQITYEQYF

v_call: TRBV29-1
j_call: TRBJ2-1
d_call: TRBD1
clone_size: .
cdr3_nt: TGCAGCGCCCTTGTGGGACAGGGGGGCAATGAGCAGTTCTTC
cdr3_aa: CSALVGQGGNEQFF

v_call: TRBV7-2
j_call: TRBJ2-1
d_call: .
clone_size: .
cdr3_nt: TGTGCCAGCAGCTTAGCGGCAGGGGCCAATGAGCAGTTCTTC
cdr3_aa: CASSLAAGANEQFF

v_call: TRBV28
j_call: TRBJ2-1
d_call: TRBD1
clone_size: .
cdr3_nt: TGTGCCAGCAGTTTCTTCAGGGGGCTTACCCACAATGAGCAGTTCTTC
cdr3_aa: CASSFFRGLTHNEQFF

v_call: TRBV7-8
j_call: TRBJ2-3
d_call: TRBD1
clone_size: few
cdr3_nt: TGTGCCAGCAGCCTAGGGACAGGGGGCTTAGATACGCAGTATTTT
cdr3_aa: CASSLGTGGLDTQYF

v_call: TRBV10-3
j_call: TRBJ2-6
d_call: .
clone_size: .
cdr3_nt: TGTGCCAACAAGGGGGATTCTGGGGCCAACGTCCTGACTTTC
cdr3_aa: CANKGDSGANVLTF

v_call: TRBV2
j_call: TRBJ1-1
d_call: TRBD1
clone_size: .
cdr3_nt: TGTGCCAGCAGGGGACAGTTGAACACTGAAGCTTTCTTT
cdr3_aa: CASRGQLNTEAFF

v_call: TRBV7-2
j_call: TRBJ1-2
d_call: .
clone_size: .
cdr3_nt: TGTGCCAGCAGCCGTTGGGCAGGGAACTATGGCTACACCTTC
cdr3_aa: CASSRWAGNYGYTF

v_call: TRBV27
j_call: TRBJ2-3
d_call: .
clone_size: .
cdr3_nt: TGTGCCAGCCGTTTGAGAGTTATAGAAGATACGCAGTATTTT
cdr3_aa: CASRLRVIEDTQYF

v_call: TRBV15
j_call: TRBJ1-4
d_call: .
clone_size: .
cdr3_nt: TGTGCCACCAGACAACATATTAATGAAAAACTGTTTTTT
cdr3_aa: CATRQHINEKLFF

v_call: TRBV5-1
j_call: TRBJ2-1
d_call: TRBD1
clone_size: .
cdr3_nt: TGCGCCAGCAGCTTGCGAGACAGGGGTTTCAATGAGCAGTTCTTC
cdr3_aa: CASSLRDRGFNEQFF

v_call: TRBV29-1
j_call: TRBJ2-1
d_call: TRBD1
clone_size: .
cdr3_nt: TGCAGCGTTGACCCGGGTCGACAGGGAAACAATGAGCAGTTCTTC
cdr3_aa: CSVDPGRQGNNEQFF

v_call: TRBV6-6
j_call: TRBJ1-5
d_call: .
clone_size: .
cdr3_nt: TGTGCCAGCAGTCACCCCTCAGGGGCCGATCAGCCCCAGCATTTT
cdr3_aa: CASSHPSGADQPQHF

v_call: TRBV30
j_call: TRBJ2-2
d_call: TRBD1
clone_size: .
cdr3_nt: TGTGCCTGGTCCGGGACAGCGAACACCGGGGAGCTGTTTTTT
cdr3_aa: CAWSGTANTGELFF

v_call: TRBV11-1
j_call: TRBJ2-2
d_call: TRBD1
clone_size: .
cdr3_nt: TGTGCCAGCAGCTGGCGGACAGGGGGGGCCACCGGGGAGCTGTTTTTT
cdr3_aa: CASSWRTGGATGELFF

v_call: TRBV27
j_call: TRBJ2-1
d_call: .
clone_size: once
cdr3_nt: TGTGCCAGCAGTCCCGACAGAAATAACAATGAGCAGTTCTTC
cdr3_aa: CASSPDRNNNEQFF

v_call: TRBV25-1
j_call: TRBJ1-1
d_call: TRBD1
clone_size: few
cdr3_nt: TGTGCCAGCAGGGACAGGTATGGGACTGAAGCTTTCTTT
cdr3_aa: CASRDRYGTEAFF

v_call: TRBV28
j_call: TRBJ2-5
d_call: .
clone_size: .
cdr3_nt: TGTGCCAGCAGGCCCCGGTTGAGCGCGGGACTCCCCCGGGAGACCCAGTACTTC
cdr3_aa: CASRPRLSAGLPRETQYF

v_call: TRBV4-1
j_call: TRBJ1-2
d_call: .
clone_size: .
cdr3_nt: TGCGCCAGCAGCCAAAGGGCTACAGGATACAACTATGGCTACACCTTC
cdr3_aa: CASSQRATGYNYGYTF

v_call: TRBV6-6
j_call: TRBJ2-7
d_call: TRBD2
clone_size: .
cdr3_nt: TGTGCCAGCAGGACTAGCGGGATCTACGAGCAGTACTTC
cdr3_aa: CASRTSGIYEQYF

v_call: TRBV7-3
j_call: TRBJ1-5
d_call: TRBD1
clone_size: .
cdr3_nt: TGTGCCAGCAGCTTGGTACAGGGGGGCAATCAGCCCCAGCATTTT
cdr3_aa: CASSLVQGGNQPQHF

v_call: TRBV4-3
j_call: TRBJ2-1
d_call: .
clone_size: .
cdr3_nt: TGCGCCAGCAGCCAAGAACTAGCCTACAATGAGCAGTTCTTC
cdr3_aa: CASSQELAYNEQFF

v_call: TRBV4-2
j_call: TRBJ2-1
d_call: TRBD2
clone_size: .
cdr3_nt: TGTGCCAGCAGCCGGGACGGGACTAGCGGGTTACGAGACCAGTTCTTC
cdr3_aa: CASSRDGTSGLRDQFF

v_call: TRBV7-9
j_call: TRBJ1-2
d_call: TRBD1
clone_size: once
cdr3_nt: TGTGCCAGCAGCACCGACAGGGGCTATGGCTACACCTTC
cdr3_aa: CASSTDRGYGYTF

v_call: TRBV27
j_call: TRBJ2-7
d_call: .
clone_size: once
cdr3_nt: TGTGCCAGCAGGGCTAGGGGGGAGCAGTACTTC
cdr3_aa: CASRARGEQYF

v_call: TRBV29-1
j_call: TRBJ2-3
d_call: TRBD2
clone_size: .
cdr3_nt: TGCAGCGTTGGTTGGAGCGGGAGCAGCACAGATACGCAGTATTTT
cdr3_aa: CSVGWSGSSTDTQYF

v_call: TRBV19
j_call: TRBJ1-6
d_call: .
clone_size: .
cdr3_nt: TGTGCCAGCTGTCAGAAGGGCGGGAATTCACCCCTCCACTTT
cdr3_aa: CASCQKGGNSPLHF

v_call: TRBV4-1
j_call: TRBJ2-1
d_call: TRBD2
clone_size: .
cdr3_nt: TGCGCCAGCAGCCCCCTTCCGGGACGGACTAGCGGGGGGCCTTTTGAGCAGTTCTTC
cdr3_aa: CASSPLPGRTSGGPFEQFF

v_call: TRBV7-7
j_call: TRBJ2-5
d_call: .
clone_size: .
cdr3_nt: TGTGCTAGCAGCTCAGGGGGGGAGACCCAGTACTTC
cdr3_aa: CASSSGGETQYF

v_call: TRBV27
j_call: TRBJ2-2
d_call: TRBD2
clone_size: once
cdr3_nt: TGTGCCAGCAGTTTTGGGACTAGAGTCGCCGGGGAGCTGTTTTTT
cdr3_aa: CASSFGTRVAGELFF

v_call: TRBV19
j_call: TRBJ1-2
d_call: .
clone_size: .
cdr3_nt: TGTGCCAGTAGTATGCTTCCGGGGAACTATGGCTACACCTTC
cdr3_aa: CASSMLPGNYGYTF

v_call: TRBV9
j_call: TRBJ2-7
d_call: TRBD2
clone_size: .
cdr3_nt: TGTGCCAGCAGCCCGGGTTTAGAGCGGGAGAGCGAGCAGTACTTC
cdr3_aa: CASSPGLERESEQYF

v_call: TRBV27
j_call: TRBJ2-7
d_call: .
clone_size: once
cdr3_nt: TGTGCCAGCAGTTTATCAGGACTGCTACCCACCTACGAGCAGTACTTC
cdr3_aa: CASSLSGLLPTYEQYF

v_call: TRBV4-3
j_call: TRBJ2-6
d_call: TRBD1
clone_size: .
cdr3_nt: TGCGCCAGCAGCCACCTCGGGACAGCATCTTACAAGGGGGCCAACGTCCTGACTTTC
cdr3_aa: CASSHLGTASYKGANVLTF

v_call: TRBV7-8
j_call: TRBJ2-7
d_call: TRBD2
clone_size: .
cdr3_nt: TGTGCCAGCAGCTTAGCCGTTTCACCGGGACTAGCGACGAGCTCCTACGAGCAGTACTTC
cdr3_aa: CASSLAVSPGLATSSYEQYF

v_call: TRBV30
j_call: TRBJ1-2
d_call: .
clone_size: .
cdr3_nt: TGTGCCTCCGCACCCCCCAGCGTCATCAACTATGGCTACACCTTC
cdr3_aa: CASAPPSVINYGYTF

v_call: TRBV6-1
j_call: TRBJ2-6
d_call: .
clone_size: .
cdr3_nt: TGTGCCAGCAGTGAACTGAGGTCTGGGGCCAACGTCCTGACTTTC
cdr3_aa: CASSELRSGANVLTF

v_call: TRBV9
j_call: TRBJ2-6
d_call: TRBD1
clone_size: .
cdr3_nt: TGTGCCTGCGGGACAGGGGGCTCTGGGGCCAACGTCCTGACTTTC
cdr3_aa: CACGTGGSGANVLTF

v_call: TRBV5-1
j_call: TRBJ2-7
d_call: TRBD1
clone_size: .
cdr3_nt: TGCGCCAGCAGCTACCAATACAGGGGTTACGAGCAGTACTTC
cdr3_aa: CASSYQYRGYEQYF

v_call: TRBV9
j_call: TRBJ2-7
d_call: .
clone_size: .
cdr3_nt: TGTGCCAGCAGTACAGGGTCCCTCGAGCAGTACTTC
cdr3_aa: CASSTGSLEQYF

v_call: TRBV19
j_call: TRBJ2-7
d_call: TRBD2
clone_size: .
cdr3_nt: TGTGCCAGTAGTACGCTGCTTACGGGACTAGCGGGAGCACCCGAGCAGTACTTC
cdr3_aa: CASSTLLTGLAGAPEQYF

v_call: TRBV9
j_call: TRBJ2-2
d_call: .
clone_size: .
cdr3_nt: TGTGCCAGCAGCGTAGAGGTAGGGGCCGCTGGGGAGCTGTTTTTT
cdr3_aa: CASSVEVGAAGELFF

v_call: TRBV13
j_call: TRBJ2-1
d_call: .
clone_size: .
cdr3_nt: TGTGCCAGCAGCTCGACTATCCACAATGAGCAGTTCTTC
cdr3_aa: CASSSTIHNEQFF